This T cell receptor beta chain was observed in a study of cytomegalovirus exposure and HLA in healthy donors. Study information: HLA-typed donors were the source of 86 million or so unique TCRs held in an early data release.

Worth noting for this clone: The antigen remains undetermined.

General observations from the study: The authors later found TCR association rates varying by HLA locus, with DRB1 most and HLA-C fewest.

13 Jbeta primers and 60 Vbeta primers were used for the PCR. Original processing notes: About 80 million unique TCR beta chains, about 10 million of them shared, were counted by a later analysis. The table came from immunoSEQ multiplex PCR; TCRdb's copy has only in-frame clones and leaves some out. V and J calls and clone size come straight from that table; D and trimming were deduced from the DNA. The sample records around 230,000 clones, about four fifths being singletons. The germline CDR1 and CDR2 sequences are MGHRA and YSYEKL. The CDR3 runs to 16 residues. V was pared by 4 bases and J by 8 bases, with 21 bases between.

Sequencing used PBMCs. This chain uses TRBV4-1 with TRBJ2-1, with TRBD2 as a possible D gene (6 bases). This clonotype was sampled from a man aged 35 to 55 in good health and CMV-seropositive. Here the CDR3 reads CASSRGRTQPGDEQFF. CDR3 in DNA: TGCGCCAGCAGCCGCGGTCGGACACAACCGGGGGATGAGCAGTTCTTC.